This TCR beta chain originates from a study of human T cells and chemical hapten exposure. Study summary: Sensitization was performed using 2% DPC on a roughly 2 cm by roughly 2 cm upper inner arm skin site. DPC (0.01%) was patch tested on the upper back and read at 6 days.

TCRdb reprocessed the RACE reads via MiXCR and lists one record per CDR3 protein. The sample includes 35,000 to 50,000 distinct CDR3 sequences, about an eighth of them seen just once. There are 16 residues in the CDR3. Germline loops: CDR1 LNHDA, CDR2 SQIVND (reference sequence). Trimming took 3 bases from V and 3 from J; bases not matched to a gene: 6. Remarks on this clonotype: Its antigen is unidentified.

Time point specified: pre-sensitization, week 0. As for treatment: therapeutic diphenylcyclopropenone sensitization with weekly scalp DPC. Unseparated into fractions, whole blood served as the source from which total RNA was extracted. Study conclusions and caveats: There were significantly more large CDR3 similarity clusters among expanded TCRs than among controls.

The sequencing here drew on whole blood, taken in connection with sensitization to the hapten diphenylcyclopropenone (DPC). This clonotype was obtained from a woman aged 30 to 39 with alopecia areata. Some clones in this sample may be carry-over from other donors' samples. V and J are TRBV19 and TRBJ2-3; TRBD2 matches 10 bases. This CDR3 is CASSMASGRKTDTQYF. The CDR3 region has the DNA TGTGCCAGTAGTATGGCTAGCGGGAGAAAGACAGATACGCAGTATTTT.